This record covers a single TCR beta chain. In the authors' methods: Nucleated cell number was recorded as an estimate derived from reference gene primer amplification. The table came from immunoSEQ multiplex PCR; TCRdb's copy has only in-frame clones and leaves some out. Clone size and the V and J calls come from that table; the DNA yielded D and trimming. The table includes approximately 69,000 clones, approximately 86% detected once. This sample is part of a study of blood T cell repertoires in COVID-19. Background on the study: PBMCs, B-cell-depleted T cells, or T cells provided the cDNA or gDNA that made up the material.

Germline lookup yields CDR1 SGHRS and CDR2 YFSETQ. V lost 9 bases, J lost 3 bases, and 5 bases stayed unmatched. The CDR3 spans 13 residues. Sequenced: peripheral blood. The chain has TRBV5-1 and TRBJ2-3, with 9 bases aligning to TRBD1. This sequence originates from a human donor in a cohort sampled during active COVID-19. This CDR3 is CATRDRATDTQYF. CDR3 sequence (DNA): TGCGCCACCAGGGACAGGGCAACAGATACGCAGTATTTT.